Listed here are 16 T cell receptor beta chains from one sample, sequenced in a study of T cells after yellow fever vaccination. TCRdb re-derived calls from the 5' RACE reads in MiXCR, one entry per CDR3 protein. The table lists 150,000 or so distinct CDR3 sequences, 5.5% to 7.5% of them singletons, with approximately 2.5% in the top ten. The specimen was CD4+ T cells sorted from PBMCs, collected about 5 days after the first yellow fever vaccination. All receptors come from a man in his late teens or twenties who received the YFV17D yellow fever vaccine.

This clonotype came up many times. V and J are TRBV7-6 and TRBJ2-1, with 7 bases lining up with TRBD1. V lost 2 bases to trimming and J lost 7 bases; unmatched junction nucleotides: 8. The CDR3 runs 15 residues. Germline-derived CDR1 and CDR2 are SGHVS and FNYEAQ. CDR3 residues: CASSLRAGGRNEQFF. The CDR3 DNA follows: TGTGCCAGCAGCTTAAGGGCAGGGGGTCGGAATGAGCAGTTCTTC. Combining the CDR3 with reference TRBV7-6 and TRBJ2-1 gives the whole variable domain GAGVSQSPRYKVTKRGQDVALRCDPISGHVSLYWYRQALGQGPEFLTYFNYEAQQDKSGLPNDRFSAERPEGSISTLTIQRTEQRDSAMYRCASSLRAGGRNEQFFGPGTRLTVL.

This clonotype showed up many times. The CDR3 DNA follows: TGTGCCAGCAGCTTAGGACTGAACACCGGGGAGCTGTTTTTT. It encodes CASSLGLNTGELFF. The J gene is TRBJ2-2, the V gene TRBV11-3; D is uncertain. CDR3 length equals 14 residues. V was pared by 1 base and J by 1 base, with 4 bases between. CDR1 is SGHNT and CDR2 is YENEEA in the germline V gene.

A few counts support this clonotype. This sequence joins TRBV2 and TRBJ1-5; D perhaps matches TRBD1 (5 bases). The CDR3 runs to 13 residues. Trimming stripped 7 bases from V and 1 base from J, with 8 bases between. The germline V gene encodes CDR1 SNHLY and CDR2 FYNNEI. CDR3 bases: TGTGCCAGCATTCGGGACAGCAATCAGCCCCAGCATTTT. Residues: CASIRDSNQPQHF.

This clonotype was recorded a few times. The gene calls are TRBV4-3 and TRBJ1-1; TRBD1 might be the D (6 bases). Trimming removed 5 bases from V and 3 bases from J, with 10 bases in between. In germline, CDR1 is LGHNA, CDR2 YSLEER. This CDR3 contains 13 residues. CDR3 protein: CASSNRADTEAFF. The CDR3 DNA is TGCGCCAGCAGCAACAGGGCGGACACTGAAGCTTTCTTT.

This clonotype was counted many times. The chain links TRBV12-3 or TRBV12-4 to TRBJ2-2; 14 bases match TRBD2. After removal of 6 bases from V and 10 bases from J, the junction contained 4 bases not matched to a gene. The CDR3 has 14 amino acids. CDR3 bases: TGTGCCAGCAGACCGGGACTAGCGGGGGAGGAGCTGTTTTTT. Protein product: CASRPGLAGEELFF.

The gene calls are TRBV4-2 and TRBJ1-6; TRBD1 matches 8 bases. Germline loops: CDR1 LGHNA, CDR2 YNFKEQ. The length of the CDR3 is 15 residues. With V trimmed by 10 bases and J by 10 bases, 15 bases remained unmatched. The CDR3 spells CAMGRYGTGESPLHF. The CDR3 region has the DNA TGTGCCATGGGCCGGTACGGGACAGGCGAATCACCCCTCCACTTT.

This clonotype was found a few times. The rearrangement joins TRBV12-3 or TRBV12-4 to TRBJ1-2; the D gene is possibly TRBD1 (6 bases). V lost 5 bases and J 8 bases, leaving 27 bases between the germline ends. The CDR3 loop spans 17 amino acids. CDR3 bases: TGTGCCAGCAGTCCTGGGGGGTGGGGGGCTCAGGCTCGGGGCTACACCTTC. Its protein product is CASSPGGWGAQARGYTF.

This clonotype was seen ten or more times. The chain uses TRBV5-1 and TRBJ2-3; no reliable D call. Per the germline V gene, CDR1 is SGHRS and CDR2 is YFSETQ. V was clipped by 0 bases and J by 0 bases, with 17 bases between them. The CDR3 spans 18 residues. The CDR3 sequence: CASSLGARYWPSTDTQYF. The CDR3 region has the DNA TGCGCCAGCAGCTTGGGAGCGAGGTATTGGCCGAGCACAGATACGCAGTATTTT. Variable domain in full (rest from reference TRBV5-1 and TRBJ2-3): KAGVTQTPRYLIKTRGQQVTLSCSPISGHRSVSWYQQTPGQGLQFLFEYFSETQRNKGNFPGRFSGRQFSNSRSEMNVSTLELGDSALYLCASSLGARYWPSTDTQYFGPGTRLTVL.

This clonotype was found many times. V usage is TRBV20-1 and J usage is TRBJ2-1; 8 nucleotides align to TRBD2. CDR3 length: 14 residues. From germline, CDR1 is DFQATT and CDR2 SNEGSKA (reference sequence). Losses at the gene ends were 6 bases for V and 4 bases for J; bases not matched to a gene: 8. CDR3 residues: CSAPWVAGYNEQFF. As DNA, the CDR3 is TGCAGTGCCCCGTGGGTAGCGGGGTACAATGAGCAGTTCTTC.

At least ten counts were recorded for this clonotype. V usage is TRBV5-5 and J usage is TRBJ2-1; 8 bases map to TRBD1. The V gene's germline CDR1 is SGHKS and CDR2 YYEKEE (reference sequence). With 4 bases clipped from V and 2 bases from J, the junction kept 5 bases outside the gene matches. The CDR3 totals 15 residues. The CDR3 DNA reads TGTGCCAGCAGCATGTACAGGGGGACCTACAATGAGCAGTTCTTC. Protein sequence: CASSMYRGTYNEQFF.

This clonotype was recorded many times. In nucleotides, the CDR3 is TGTGCCAGCAGTTACACAGGGTCGGCTGGAAACACCATATATTTT. Amino acids: CASSYTGSAGNTIYF. This chain uses TRBV6-5 with TRBJ1-3; D may be TRBD1 (6 bases). CDR3 length: 15 residues. Trimming took 2 bases from V and 2 from J, leaving 10 bases between them. From germline, CDR1 is MNHEY and CDR2 SVGAGI.

This clonotype came up many times. J is TRBJ1-2 and V is TRBV7-2, with 7 bases matching TRBD1. Unmatched junction bases numbered 2, after V lost 5 bases and J lost 5 bases. The CDR3 runs 12 residues. Germline CDR1 reads SGHTA; CDR2 reads FQGNSA. For the CDR3, the DNA is TGTGCCAGCAGCCGACAGGGTTATGGCTACACCTTC. This encodes CASSRQGYGYTF.

This clonotype was counted many times. The germline gene is not matched at one end of the junction; a read error may be the cause. The rearrangement links TRBV7-2 to TRBJ2-3; tentative D call: TRBD1 (6 bases). The CDR3 runs 14 residues. The V gene's germline CDR1 is SGHTA and CDR2 FQGNSA. The CDR3 coding sequence is TGCGCCAGCAGCCCGGGACATTCTACAGATACGCAGTATTTT. Residues: CASSPGHSTDTQYF.

This clonotype was picked up a small number of times. The rearrangement joins TRBV7-8 to TRBJ2-6; D unresolved. Germline V gives CDR1 SGHVS, CDR2 FQNEAQ. V was pared by 1 base and J by 2 bases, with 6 bases between. This CDR3 region has 15 residues. The CDR3: CASSLELAGANVLTF. In DNA form, the CDR3 reads TGTGCCAGCAGCTTAGAGTTGGCTGGGGCCAACGTCCTGACTTTC.

There are many counts of this clonotype. The chain combines TRBV18 with TRBJ1-5; tentative D call: TRBD1 (6 bases). The length of the CDR3 is 14 residues. Trimming removed 1 base from V and 7 bases from J, with 11 bases in between. Germline lookup yields CDR1 KGHSH and CDR2 LQKENI. Here the CDR3 reads CASSPRLQGQPQHF. The CDR3 nucleotides are TGTGCCAGCTCACCACGACTACAGGGCCAGCCCCAGCATTTT.

The chain employs TRBV2 and TRBJ1-2, with TRBD1 identical over 8 bases. With 8 bases clipped from V and 5 bases from J, the junction kept 4 bases outside the gene matches. Germline CDR1 is SNHLY and CDR2 is FYNNEI. This CDR3 is built from 12 residues. CDR3 in amino acids: CASRDRLYGYTF. CDR3 nucleotides: TGTGCCAGCCGGGACAGGTTGTATGGCTACACCTTC.